These 32 T cell receptor beta chains came from one sample sequenced in a study of neurological immune-mediated disorders. One entry per CDR3 protein results from TCRdb running MiXCR on the 5' RACE reads. The data show more than 50,000 distinct CDR3 sequences, more than 7% seen once. The sample's time point: longitudinal time-point 3. The sequenced material came from PBMCs. The receptor source for this set is a woman between 35 and 50 years old in good health.

This clonotype was found many times. The CDR3 loop is CASSVGRDLRHGYTF. The CDR3 coding sequence is TGTGCCAGCAGCGTAGGAAGGGACCTCCGGCATGGCTACACCTTC. This rearrangement joins TRBV9 to TRBJ1-2; a weak D match, TRBD1 (5 bases). V lost 0 bases to trimming and J lost 6 bases, with 15 bases between them. This CDR3 region has 15 residues. Germline CDR1 SGDLS, CDR2 YYNGEE.

This clonotype was picked up many times. This chain joins TRBV18 and TRBJ1-1; the D is unclear. From germline, CDR1 is KGHSH and CDR2 LQKENI. There are 17 residues in the CDR3. Trimming stripped 1 base from V and 1 base from J, with 16 bases between. CDR3 bases: TGTGCCAGCTCACCACTGTTAACGGGCGCGAAGAACACTGAAGCTTTCTTT. It yields the protein CASSPLLTGAKNTEAFF.

There are many counts of this clonotype. This chain joins TRBV29-1 and TRBJ2-3; TRBD1 matches at 9 bases. Per germline, CDR1 SQVTM and CDR2 ANQGSEA. Trimming removed 6 bases from V and 5 bases from J; junction bases left unmatched: 6. The CDR3 spans 13 residues. CDR3 residues: CSVNRGREDTQYF. In DNA, the CDR3 is TGCAGCGTGAACAGGGGGCGAGAAGATACGCAGTATTTT.

This clonotype was seen at least ten times. CDR3 nucleotide sequence: TGTGCCAGCAGCGCTTGGTCTAGCGGATACGTAGATGAGCAGTTCTTC. As protein: CASSAWSSGYVDEQFF. The chain recombines TRBV9 with TRBJ2-1, with 7 bases that match TRBD2. Germline V gives CDR1 SGDLS, CDR2 YYNGEE. The trim removed 3 bases at V and 8 bases at J, leaving 14 bases unmatched. The CDR3 runs to 16 residues.

This clonotype was recorded at least ten times. This chain uses TRBV4-2 with TRBJ1-5; weak D call: TRBD1 (6 bases). The CDR3 length is 16 residues. V dropped 0 bases and J dropped 4 bases, with 13 bases sitting between them. The germline V gene encodes CDR1 LGHNA and CDR2 YNFKEQ. DNA of the CDR3: TGTGCCAGCAGCCAAGATGGGGCAGGGGATAATCAGCCCCAGCATTTT. It is translated as CASSQDGAGDNQPQHF.

This clonotype occurred many times. The chain links TRBV20-1 to TRBJ2-7; the match to TRBD2 covers 8 bases. The CDR3 spans 16 residues. After removal of 0 bases from V and 2 bases from J, the junction contained 9 bases not matched to a gene. Germline CDR1 is DFQATT and CDR2 is SNEGSKA (reference sequence). The CDR3 loop reads CSARDLRGAPPYEQYF. For the CDR3, the DNA is TGCAGTGCTAGAGATCTGCGGGGGGCCCCCCCCTACGAGCAGTACTTC.

This clonotype came up many times. The CDR3 protein is CASSLTAGELFF. The CDR3 DNA sequence: TGTGCCAGCAGCTTAACGGCCGGGGAGCTGTTTTTT. The rearrangement links TRBV7-6 to TRBJ2-2; D is unclear. Per the germline V gene, CDR1 is SGHVS and CDR2 is FNYEAQ. The V end lost 2 bases, the J end lost 6 bases, and 4 bases lay between the germline ends. The length of the CDR3 is 12 residues.

This clonotype was counted at least ten times. V is TRBV19 and J is TRBJ2-7; tentatively, D is TRBD1 (5 bases). The CDR3 length is 12 residues. In germline, CDR1 is LNHDA, CDR2 SQIVND (reference sequence). V was cut by 6 bases and J by 5 bases, with 11 bases left in between. CDR3 bases: TGTGCCAGTAGCCAGGGATACCACGAGCAGTACTTC. This codes for CASSQGYHEQYF.

This clonotype showed up many times. This chain links TRBV20-1 with TRBJ2-5, with TRBD2 identical over 9 bases. Per the germline V gene, CDR1 is DFQATT and CDR2 is SNEGSKA (reference sequence). V trimming: 0 bases; J trimming: 5 bases; junction bases outside the gene matches: 10. CDR3 length equals 16 residues. The CDR3 DNA reads as TGCAGTGCTAGAGATCGGCCGCGGGGGGGCCGGGAGACCCAGTACTTC. The encoded protein is CSARDRPRGGRETQYF.

The chain carries TRBV15 and TRBJ2-3, with 14 nucleotides matching TRBD2. Looked up from germline, CDR1 is LNHNV and CDR2 is YYDKDF (reference sequence). The CDR3 has 18 residues. With 7 bases clipped from V and 2 bases from J, the junction kept 11 bases outside the gene matches. The CDR3 sequence: CATNSGTSGSPLTDTQYF. CDR3 nucleotide sequence: TGTGCCACCAACTCCGGGACTAGCGGGAGCCCACTCACAGATACGCAGTATTTT. Full variable domain (rest looked up from reference TRBV15 and TRBJ2-3): DAMVIQNPRYQVTQFGKPVTLSCSQTLNHNVMYWYQQKSSQAPKLLFHYYDKDFNNEADTPDNFQSRRPNTSFCFLDIRSPGLGDTAMYLCATNSGTSGSPLTDTQYFGPGTRLTVL.

The sample holds many counts of this clonotype. The rearrangement links TRBV4-2 to TRBJ2-2; 10 bases map to TRBD2. CDR1 and CDR2 (germline): LGHNA, YNFKEQ. The CDR3 covers 18 residues. Trimming removed 0 bases from V and 7 bases from J; junction bases left unmatched: 11. The CDR3 bases are TGTGCCAGCAGCCAAGATAACTTGCTAGCGGGAGTTTACGGGGAGCTGTTTTTT. It is translated as CASSQDNLLAGVYGELFF.

This clonotype was seen a few times. A single base separates this from a much larger clone, so it may be a read error. J is TRBJ2-5 and V is TRBV6-5; D is undetermined. This CDR3 comprises 15 residues. Per germline, CDR1 MNHEY and CDR2 SVGAGI. The ends were cut back, 0 bases at V and 0 bases at J, with 8 bases in the middle. CDR3 sequence reads: CASSYSEVYQETQYF. Written as DNA, the CDR3 is TGTGCCAGCAGTTACTCGGAAGTGTACCAAGAGACCCAGTACTTC.

This clonotype was recorded at least ten times. This rearrangement joins TRBV6-1 to TRBJ2-7; TRBD1 or TRBD2 may be the D gene (5 bases each). The germline V and J ends were trimmed by 6 bases and 2 bases, with 17 bases remaining between them. Looked up from germline, CDR1 is MNHNS and CDR2 is SASEGT. This CDR3 has 15 amino acids. The CDR3 sequence is CASRGERSSAYEQYF. The CDR3 coding sequence is TGTGCCAGCAGAGGGGAGAGGAGTTCCGCCTACGAGCAGTACTTC.

This rearrangement joins TRBV6-2 or TRBV6-3 to TRBJ2-2; D not resolved. Trimming removed 3 bases from V and 5 bases from J, with 7 bases in between. Germline CDR1 MNHEY, CDR2 SVGEGT. The CDR3 length is 13 residues. CDR3 sequence (DNA): TGTGCCAGCAGTTATGTGCGGACCGGGGAGCTGTTTTTT. This translates into CASSYVRTGELFF.

This clonotype was picked up many times. The chain combines TRBV6-2 or TRBV6-3 with TRBJ1-5; no clear D gene. Per the germline V gene, CDR1 is MNHEY and CDR2 is SVGEGT. The length of the CDR3 is 16 residues. Between the trimmed V and J ends, which lost 2 bases and 1 base, there was a span of 12 bases. The CDR3 loop is CASSYPGGVSNQPQHF. In DNA form, the CDR3 reads TGTGCCAGCAGTTACCCGGGAGGTGTGAGCAATCAGCCCCAGCATTTT.

A word on this clonotype: An end of the junction does not agree with germline; a read error may underlie this. The V gene is TRBV29-1, the J gene TRBJ1-5; TRBD1 is a possible D gene (5 bases). Germline values: CDR1 SQVTM, CDR2 ANQGSEA. This CDR3 region has 13 residues. The CDR3: CSVAGGEYQPQLF. The CDR3 DNA is TGCAGCGTTGCTGGGGGGGAATATCAGCCCCAGCTTTTT.

This clonotype was seen ten or more times. The chain links TRBV7-9 to TRBJ1-1; 8 bases map to TRBD1. The trim removed 5 bases at V and 4 bases at J, leaving 3 bases unmatched. CDR1 SEHNR and CDR2 FQNEAQ come from the germline V gene (reference sequence). This CDR3 contains 13 residues. Here the CDR3 reads CASSKTGVTEAFF. The CDR3 DNA is TGTGCCAGCAGCAAGACAGGGGTCACTGAAGCTTTCTTT.

As for this clonotype: This may stem from a read error, because a much larger clone lies one nucleotide away. The chain couples TRBV25-1 to TRBJ2-1; D remains unclear. Germline V gives CDR1 MGHDK, CDR2 SYGVNS. The CDR3 has 13 amino acids. The CDR3 here is CASSPSNLNEQLF. CDR3 DNA sequence: TGTGCCAGCAGTCCCTCGAACCTCAATGAGCAGTTATTC.

There are many counts of this clonotype. The chain recombines TRBV12-3 or TRBV12-4 with TRBJ2-7, with 9 bases aligning to TRBD2. Trimming removed 3 bases from V and 4 bases from J; junction bases left unmatched: 7. This CDR3 contains 15 residues. For the CDR3, the DNA is TGTGCCAGCAGTTTGAGCAGCGGGGGGCGATACGAGCAGTACTTC. Protein product: CASSLSSGGRYEQYF.

This clonotype was detected many times. The J gene is TRBJ1-4, the V gene TRBV4-3, with a tentative D call TRBD1 (5 bases). CDR3 length: 15 residues. V lost 2 bases to trimming and J lost 2 bases, with 9 bases between them. Germline loops: CDR1 LGHNA, CDR2 YSLEER. CDR3 sequence (DNA): TGCGCCAGCAGCCAATCGACAGCCACTAATGAAAAACTGTTTTTT. This sequence encodes CASSQSTATNEKLFF.

This clonotype was found many times. V usage is TRBV5-8 and J usage is TRBJ2-6; D may be TRBD2 (6 bases). V gave up 4 bases and J gave up 3 bases, with 17 bases separating them. Germline CDR1 reads SGHTS; CDR2 reads YDEGEE. This CDR3 is built from 17 residues. CDR3 in amino acids: CASSRNHLTSGANVLTF. Written as DNA, the CDR3 is TGTGCCAGCAGCAGGAATCATCTGACTAGTGGGGCCAACGTCCTGACTTTC. The full variable domain, rest sourced from reference TRBV5-8 and TRBJ2-6, is EAGVTQSPTHLIKTRGQQATLRCSPISGHTSVYWYQQALGLGLQFLLWYDEGEERNRGNFPPRFSGRQFPNYSSELNVNALELEDSALYLCASSRNHLTSGANVLTFGAGSRLTVL.

Ten or more counts support this clonotype. The chain employs TRBV6-2 or TRBV6-3 and TRBJ2-7, with TRBD2 matching 12 bases. Looked up from germline, CDR1 is MNHEY and CDR2 is SVGEGT. J gave up 5 bases and V 6 bases, and 11 bases lay outside the gene matches. This CDR3 comprises 16 residues. The CDR3 nucleotides are TGTGCCAGCAGCTTGACTAGCGGGGGAACCAGGGACGAGCAGTACTTC. Protein product: CASSLTSGGTRDEQYF.

This clonotype came up many times. The rearrangement links TRBV9 to TRBJ1-6; D remains ambiguous. Germline V gene sequence: CDR1 SGDLS, CDR2 YYNGEE. There are 14 residues in the CDR3. The germline V and J ends were trimmed by 0 bases and 7 bases, with 8 bases remaining between them. CDR3 DNA: TGTGCCAGCAGCGTAGATCCGGGGAATTCACCCCTCCACTTT. Protein sequence: CASSVDPGNSPLHF.

To note about this clonotype: One base away lies a much larger clone, so this may be a sequencing read error. This chain uses TRBV12-3 or TRBV12-4 with TRBJ2-7, with 12 bases aligning to TRBD1. The CDR3 totals 15 residues. CDR3 sequence: CANSPGTGGFYEQYF. The CDR3 DNA is TGTGCCAACAGTCCCGGGACAGGGGGCTTCTACGAGCAGTACTTC.

This clonotype was observed at least ten times. The V call is TRBV5-5, the J call TRBJ1-2; no clear D. The CDR3 has 13 amino acids. The germline V gene encodes CDR1 SGHKS and CDR2 YYEKEE (reference sequence). The germline V and J ends were trimmed by 4 bases and 10 bases, with 17 bases remaining between them. The CDR3 loop is CASSIREPLFYTF. CDR3 nucleotide sequence: TGTGCCAGCAGCATTCGCGAGCCCCTCTTCTACACCTTC.

This clonotype has at least ten counts. V is TRBV12-3 or TRBV12-4 and J is TRBJ2-7, with 8 bases fitting TRBD2. V shed 3 bases, J shed 3 bases, and the junction held 4 bases outside the gene matches. The CDR3 contains 14 residues. In nucleotides, the CDR3 is TGTGCCAGCAGTTTCGGGGGGGGGAACTACGAGCAGTACTTC. This gives the protein CASSFGGGNYEQYF.

This clonotype was found a few times. The chain uses TRBV2 and TRBJ2-2; D is perhaps TRBD1 (5 bases). The CDR3 is made up of 15 amino acids. Trimming cost V 3 bases and J 2 bases, with 10 bases left between them. In germline, CDR1 is SNHLY, CDR2 FYNNEI. The CDR3 is CASSDLQGNTGELFF. The CDR3 region has the DNA TGTGCCAGCAGTGATCTTCAGGGCAACACCGGGGAGCTGTTTTTT.

This clonotype was counted many times. This chain links TRBV3-1 with TRBJ2-3; D is ambiguous. Germline CDR1 LGHDT, CDR2 YNNKEL (reference sequence). The CDR3 consists of 17 residues. Trimming cost V 3 bases and J 0 bases, with 16 bases left between them. The CDR3 DNA reads TGTGCCAGCAGCCAGGGAAGAGACACCTCTAGCACAGATACGCAGTATTTT. It is translated as CASSQGRDTSSTDTQYF.

As for this clonotype: One base away lies a much larger clone, so this may be a sequencing read error. V usage is TRBV6-4 and J usage is TRBJ2-2; D tentatively fits TRBD1 or TRBD2 (5 bases each). Germline V gene data show CDR1 as MRHNA and CDR2 as SNTAGT. The CDR3 is 14 amino acids. CDR3 DNA sequence: TGTGCCAGCAGTGAAAACAGGAACACCGGGGAGCAGTTTTTT. As protein: CASSENRNTGEQFF.

The V and J genes are TRBV5-6 and TRBJ1-1; D possibly corresponds to TRBD1 (5 bases). Germline assignment: CDR1 SGHDT and CDR2 YYEEEE. The V end lost 0 bases, the J end lost 6 bases, and 12 bases lay between the germline ends. The length of the CDR3 is 14 residues. This CDR3 reads CASSLGQKSAEAFF. CDR3 nucleotide sequence: TGTGCCAGCAGCTTGGGACAGAAAAGCGCTGAAGCTTTCTTT. The complete variable domain, with remaining parts taken from reference TRBV5-6 and TRBJ1-1, reads DAGVTQSPTHLIKTRGQQVTLRCSPKSGHDTVSWYQQALGQGPQFIFQYYEEEERQRGNFPDRFSGHQFPNYSSELNVNALLLGDSALYLCASSLGQKSAEAFFGQGTRLTVV.

At least ten counts were recorded for this clonotype. The chain links TRBV27 to TRBJ1-2; TRBD1 is a possible D gene (5 bases). The V and J ends lost 5 bases and 13 bases respectively, with 23 bases between them. Germline V lookup: CDR1 MNHEY, CDR2 SMNVEV (reference sequence). The CDR3 length is 14 residues. The CDR3 reads CASSPQGLGMAFTF. The CDR3 DNA sequence: TGTGCCAGCAGTCCCCAGGGTTTGGGTATGGCCTTCACCTTC.

In this sample, this clonotype turned up many times. The chain has TRBV4-3 and TRBJ2-1; no clear D. V was cut by 0 bases and J by 0 bases, with 6 bases left in between. The CDR3 runs to 15 residues. CDR1 LGHNA and CDR2 YSLEER come from the germline V gene. CDR3 amino acids: CASSQDGSSYNEQFF. The CDR3 region has the DNA TGCGCCAGCAGCCAAGACGGGTCCTCCTACAATGAGCAGTTCTTC.